These 23 T cell receptor beta chains were sequenced from one sample in a study of shared clonotypes between healthy human individuals. The table came from immunoSEQ multiplex PCR; TCRdb's copy has only in-frame clones and leaves some out. Of about half a million clones in the sample, around three quarters were seen once. The sequenced sample consisted of PBMCs. All receptors derive from a woman aged 40 to 50 in good health. Some clones in this sample may be carry-over from other donors' samples.

V is TRBV7-9 and J is TRBJ2-7, with 10 bases lining up with TRBD2. V shed 4 bases, J shed 2 bases, and the junction held 5 bases outside the gene matches. This CDR3 is built from 15 residues. Germline CDR1 SEHNR, CDR2 FQNEAQ (reference sequence). CDR3 sequence (DNA): TGTGCCAGCAGCTCCGGGACTAGCGTCGCCTACGAGCAGTACTTC. Encoded protein: CASSSGTSVAYEQYF.

The rearrangement links TRBV2 to TRBJ2-7, with TRBD2 as a possible D gene (6 bases). Germline V gene sequence: CDR1 SNHLY, CDR2 FYNNEI. CDR3 size: 12 residues. Trimming took off 10 bases at V and 1 base at J, with 11 bases between the two ends. CDR3 protein: CANRGISYEQYF. CDR3 bases: TGTGCCAACCGCGGGATTTCCTACGAGCAGTACTTC.

The V call is TRBV6-5, the J call TRBJ1-5, with no clear D. V was shortened by 4 bases and J by 5 bases, with 15 bases between the two germline ends. CDR1 and CDR2 (germline): MNHEY, SVGAGI. The CDR3 extends over 15 amino acids. This chain's CDR3 is CASSSGLRGDQPQHF. CDR3 in DNA: TGTGCCAGCAGTTCCGGGCTCCGGGGTGATCAGCCCCAGCATTTT.

To note about this clone: A read error may explain this, as a much larger clone is one base away. Other DNA sequences in this specimen translate into the identical CDR3. The V call is TRBV9, the J call TRBJ2-1; D not resolved. This CDR3 is 16 amino acids long. CDR1 and CDR2 from the germline V gene are SGDLS and YYNGEE. The CDR3, as DNA: TGTGCCAGCAGCGTAGATGGCGCCAACTCCTACAATGAGCAATTCTTC. It yields the protein CASSVDGANSYNEQFF.

This clone has only a few counts. The chain couples TRBV30 to TRBJ2-2; D unclear. CDR3 length: 15 amino acids. V was pared by 3 bases and J by 4 bases, with 15 bases between. Germline-derived CDR1 and CDR2 are GTSNPN and SVGIG (reference sequence). The DNA of the CDR3 is TGTGCCTGGAGGGGCGGTGTCTCGGGCACCGGGGAGCTGTTTTTT. The encoded protein is CAWRGGVSGTGELFF.

The chain recombines TRBV28 with TRBJ2-1; D is perhaps TRBD1 or TRBD2 (6 bases each). This CDR3 is built from 15 residues. Trimming shortened V by 2 bases and J by 8 bases, and 16 bases separated the two germline ends. The V gene's germline CDR1 is MDHEN and CDR2 SYDVKM. The CDR3 loop is CASSLGEGGHHEQFF. The CDR3 nucleotides are TGTGCCAGCAGTTTAGGTGAGGGGGGTCATCATGAGCAGTTCTTC. Variable domain in full (rest from reference TRBV28 and TRBJ2-1): DVKVTQSSRYLVKRTGEKVFLECVQDMDHENMFWYRQDPGLGLRLIYFSYDVKMKEKGDIPEGYSVSREKKERFSLILESASTNQTSMYLCASSLGEGGHHEQFFGPGTRLTVL.

V is TRBV19 and J is TRBJ2-3, with 11 positions matching TRBD2. J was trimmed by 4 bases and V by 6 bases; bases with no gene match: 15. In germline, CDR1 is LNHDA, CDR2 SQIVND (reference sequence). The CDR3 covers 18 residues. The CDR3 loop is CASRHLAGGSGTADTQYF. Here the CDR3 DNA reads TGTGCCAGTAGACATCTAGCGGGAGGATCTGGTACGGCAGATACGCAGTATTTT.

On this clone itself: Other DNA sequences of this sample code for an identical CDR3. V usage is TRBV30 and J usage is TRBJ2-5, with TRBD2 matching over 8 bases. V lost 4 bases, J lost 5 bases, and 0 bases stayed unmatched. CDR3 length: 11 residues. The germline V gene has CDR1 GTSNPN and CDR2 SVGIG (reference sequence). The CDR3 region is CAWTSGETQYF. The CDR3 bases are TGTGCCTGGACTAGCGGGGAGACCCAGTACTTC.

The rearrangement uses TRBV28 and TRBJ1-2; no definite D call. CDR3 length: 15 residues. Trimming took 3 bases from V and 8 from J, leaving 19 bases between them. Germline V CDR1 and CDR2: MDHEN, SYDVKM. The CDR3 protein is CASSFSAVSAKGYTF. CDR3 sequence (DNA): TGTGCCAGCAGTTTTTCGGCAGTATCGGCGAAGGGCTACACCTTC.

This clone occurred a few times. The chain joins TRBV5-4 to TRBJ2-5; D is perhaps TRBD2 (6 bases). CDR3 size: 14 residues. V was cut by 4 bases and J by 0 bases, with 10 bases left in between. Germline values: CDR1 SGHNT, CDR2 YYREEE (reference sequence). CDR3: CASSADYNQETQYF. DNA for the CDR3: TGTGCCAGCAGCGCGGACTATAACCAAGAGACCCAGTACTTC.

This chain uses TRBV4-1 with TRBJ2-1, with 10 bases identical to TRBD1. J gave up 9 bases and V 3 bases, and 8 bases lay outside the gene matches. This CDR3 is 15 amino acids long. From germline, CDR1 is MGHRA and CDR2 YSYEKL. The chain's CDR3 is CASSHRGTGEPEQFF. CDR3 in DNA: TGCGCCAGCAGCCACCGAGGGACAGGGGAGCCTGAGCAGTTCTTC.

The rearrangement links TRBV28 to TRBJ2-5; a possible D gene is TRBD1 (6 bases). V was trimmed by 3 bases and J by 5 bases, leaving 19 bases between them. Germline V lookup: CDR1 MDHEN, CDR2 SYDVKM. CDR3 length: 16 amino acids. The CDR3 sequence is CASSLPRGRGSETQYF. For the CDR3, the DNA is TGTGCCAGCAGTTTGCCGAGGGGCAGGGGAAGCGAGACCCAGTACTTC. The full variable domain, its missing parts supplied by reference TRBV28 and TRBJ2-5, is DVKVTQSSRYLVKRTGEKVFLECVQDMDHENMFWYRQDPGLGLRLIYFSYDVKMKEKGDIPEGYSVSREKKERFSLILESASTNQTSMYLCASSLPRGRGSETQYFGPGTRLLVL.

J is TRBJ2-1 and V is TRBV7-6, with D unclear. CDR3 size: 15 residues. CDR1 SGHVS and CDR2 FNYEAQ come from the germline V gene. Trimming shortened V by 1 base and J by 0 bases, and 7 bases separated the two germline ends. The CDR3 nucleotides are TGTGCCAGCAGCTTAGTCCCGGGCTCCTACAATGAGCAGTTCTTC. It codes for CASSLVPGSYNEQFF.

A note on this clone: This may stem from a read error, because a much larger clone lies one nucleotide away. The genes are TRBV5-5 and TRBJ1-2; 7 nucleotides agree with TRBD1. This CDR3 region has 13 residues. Germline-derived CDR1 and CDR2 are SGHKS and YYEKEE (reference sequence). Germline trimming cut 4 bases from V and 4 bases from J; bases unmatched to any gene: 4. CDR3 DNA sequence: TGTGCCAGCAGCCCCGGGACAGTCTATGGCTACACCTTC. The encoded protein is CASSPGTVYGYTF.

Concerning this clone itself: A junction boundary mismatches the germline segment, possibly from a read error. This chain joins TRBV18 and TRBJ2-2; TRBD2 might be the D (6 bases). Per germline, CDR1 KGHSH and CDR2 LQKENI. The CDR3 contains 16 residues. The CDR3 DNA is TGTGCCAGCACACCGAGGAGGGATGCGAACACCGGGGAGCTGTTTTTT. Amino acid sequence: CASTPRRDANTGELFF.

The chain combines TRBV29-1 with TRBJ1-5, with D possibly being TRBD1 (5 bases). CDR3 length: 12 residues. Germline V gene lookup returns CDR1 SQVTM and CDR2 ANQGSEA. Trimming left V 6 bases short and J 3 bases short, with 9 bases between. In DNA form, the CDR3 reads TGCAGCGTCGGGGGGGTCAATCAGCCCCAGCATTTT. It is translated as CSVGGVNQPQHF.

This chain links TRBV7-9 with TRBJ2-2; 7 bases fit TRBD1. This CDR3 comprises 13 residues. Germline V gene data show CDR1 as SEHNR and CDR2 as FQNEAQ (reference sequence). Trimming removed 5 bases from V and 6 bases from J; junction bases left unmatched: 3. CDR3 protein: CASSAQGAGELFF. The CDR3 coding sequence is TGTGCCAGCAGCGCTCAGGGGGCCGGGGAGCTGTTTTTT.

The chain joins TRBV5-1 to TRBJ2-2; TRBD1 might be the D (6 bases). Germline assignment: CDR1 SGHRS and CDR2 YFSETQ. With 4 bases removed from V and 2 bases from J, the gap between germline ends came to 12 bases. The CDR3 is 15 amino acids. In DNA form, the CDR3 reads TGCGCCAGCAGCCAGCAGGGGATAAACACCGGGGAGCTGTTTTTT. Encoded protein: CASSQQGINTGELFF.

The rearrangement joins TRBV5-4 to TRBJ2-1; D is ambiguous. From germline, CDR1 is SGHNT and CDR2 YYREEE (reference sequence). The ends were cut back, 0 bases at V and 4 bases at J, with 5 bases in the middle. The CDR3 contains 13 residues. The CDR3 DNA is TGTGCCAGCAGCTTGGAAAGGTACAATGAGCAGTTCTTC. This encodes CASSLERYNEQFF.

This clone was seen more than once but under ten times. J is TRBJ2-2 and V is TRBV6-4; 8 nucleotides line up with TRBD1. Germline CDR1 and CDR2: MRHNA and SNTAGT. J was trimmed by 3 bases and V by 2 bases; bases with no gene match: 2. The length of the CDR3 is 15 residues. CDR3 protein: CASSDTGGDTGELFF. CDR3 nucleotides: TGTGCCAGCAGTGACACAGGGGGTGACACCGGGGAGCTGTTTTTT.

J is TRBJ2-2 and V is TRBV5-3; D may be TRBD2 (6 bases). TRBV5-3 is annotated as an ORF whose role is uncertain. This CDR3 contains 18 residues. V lost 0 bases, J lost 2 bases, and 17 bases lay in between. The CDR3 DNA follows: TGTGCCAGAAGCTTGGAGGGATGGGACTCACTAAACACCGGGGAGCTGTTTTTT. It translates to CARSLEGWDSLNTGELFF.

The chain recombines TRBV29-1 with TRBJ1-5, with unresolved D. The V end was cut by 3 bases, the J end by 7 bases, with 10 bases between. The CDR3 loop spans 12 amino acids. Germline V gives CDR1 SQVTM, CDR2 ANQGSEA. This chain's CDR3 is CSVEGLGQPQHF. The CDR3 nucleotides are TGCAGCGTTGAGGGGTTAGGCCAGCCCCAGCATTTT. The entire variable domain, with the rest obtained from reference TRBV29-1 and TRBJ1-5, is as follows: SAVISQKPSRDICQRGTSLTIQCQVDSQVTMMFWYRQQPGQSLTLIATANQGSEATYESGFVIDKFPISRPNLTFSTLTVSNMSPEDSSIYLCSVEGLGQPQHFGDGTRLSIL.

The V and J genes are TRBV5-6 and TRBJ2-3; D unclear. Germline-derived CDR1 and CDR2 are SGHDT and YYEEEE. V was pared by 0 bases and J by 0 bases, with 11 bases between. The CDR3 consists of 16 residues. CDR3 sequence reads: CASSLVARASTDTQYF. CDR3 nucleotide sequence: TGTGCCAGCAGCTTGGTGGCACGAGCTAGCACAGATACGCAGTATTTT.